This TCR beta chain is drawn from a study of tumor-infiltrating lymphocytes in primary liver carcinoma. Overall study: Both sexes were represented among patients, who were 30 to 69 years old. Tissue type made little difference to sample yields of roughly 3.65 to 8 million productive TCRbeta reads.

Researchers generated TCR beta cDNA from about 450 ng of total RNA, relying on a constant-region primer. Slightly modified ARM-PCR, run as three nested multiplex PCR rounds, produced the TCR beta libraries. Rounds one and two of PCR, each of around 11 cycles, were primed with TRBV1-TRBV30 forward primers and a C-beta reverse primer. A single record per CDR3 protein comes from TCRdb applying MiXCR to the multiplex PCR reads. The sample shows roughly 78,000 distinct CDR3 sequences, about 64% of them seen only once. CDR1 and CDR2 (germline): MNHEY, SVGEGT. The CDR3 runs to 12 residues. Extraction of RNA together with DNA used 20-30 mg of unsorted bulk tissue. Patients showed chronic HBV infection and an absence of prior treatment. Study-level results: A significantly higher top-250-clone fraction was recorded for tumors than for blood (p = 0.039).

In the case of this clonotype: Its antigen is as yet unknown. At one end, the junction sequence differs from germline, possibly due to a read error.

The TCR comes from a woman aged 60 to 75 with primary liver carcinoma and hepatitis B virus infection. Sequencing was carried out using liver tumor tissue from sampling region 4. Subset meaning: tumor region T4, right-lateral pole. The genes are TRBV6-2 or TRBV6-3 and TRBJ2-3; no reliable D call. CDR3 DNA sequence: TGTTCCAGCAGACCTAGCACAGATACGCAGTATTTT. Protein product: CSSRPSTDTQYF.